This T cell receptor beta chain was obtained from a study of blood T cells in healthy people across ages. Germline CDR1 and CDR2: MNHEY and SMNVEV (reference sequence). This CDR3 has 14 amino acids. Deletions cut 8 bases from V and 3 bases from J, with 14 bases between. A J-beta primer mix and a sample-barcoded 5' primer were used in a second PCR of roughly 6 to 11 cycles. TCRdb re-analysed the 5' RACE reads in MiXCR, keeping a single row per CDR3 protein. The table records roughly 1,500,000 distinct CDR3 sequences, almost 35% of them present only once. This TCR was sampled from a woman under 40 in good health. Sequenced material: blood. The gene calls are TRBV27 and TRBJ1-5; D may be TRBD1 (6 bases). The CDR3 region has the DNA TGTGCCAGCCAGAAACAGGGTCCCAATCAGCCCCAGCATTTT. Encoded protein: CASQKQGPNQPQHF.